The TCR beta chain described here comes from a study of PD-1 blockade in classical Hodgkin lymphoma. Time point meaning: cycle 4 day 1 (C4D1), after 6 weeks of nivolumab. No patient escaped relapse after autologous stem cell transplantation, and brentuximab vedotin exposure varied. Germline CDR1 reads MNHNS; CDR2 reads SASEGT. The CDR3 is made up of 12 amino acids. The V gene lost 8 bases and the J gene lost 9 bases, with 14 bases spanning the gap. Repertoires were generated with immunoSEQ multiplex PCR, while TCRdb's copy carries only in-frame clones and drops some. The table includes 31,000 or so clones, 72% detected once. This clone was recorded a few times.

The chain recombines TRBV6-1 with TRBJ1-5; D is ambiguous. The origin of this receptor is a human donor with classical Hodgkin lymphoma. The source was peripheral blood mononuclear cells (PBMCs), collected before the fourth cycle of nivolumab. The CDR3 region has the DNA TGTGCCAGCGCCGCCATCCAGAGGCCCCAGCATTTT. The encoded protein is CASAAIQRPQHF.